These T cell receptor beta chains were read from a single sample in a study of cytomegalovirus exposure and HLA in healthy donors. Measured with immunoSEQ multiplex PCR; TCRdb has only the in-frame clones, and not every one. Of about 140,000 clones listed, over 75% are singletons. Sequencing was performed on PBMCs. Receptor source: a man aged 45 to 65 in good health and CMV-seronegative. Each CDR3 is given with its conserved first and last residue. D genes are given only for firm matches. Only part of the rows carry a size: once, few, many, or a class if the clone is expanded.

v_call,j_call,d_call,clone_size,cdr3_nt,cdr3_aa
TRBV7-9,TRBJ2-7,TRBD2,.,TGTGCCAGCAGCCACCAGATGGGACTAGCGGGGGTCTCCTACGAGCAGTACTTC,CASSHQMGLAGVSYEQYF
TRBV5-1,TRBJ1-1,TRBD1,.,TGCGCCAGCAGCCCCGGGACAGTGAGGATGAACACTGAAGCTTTCTTT,CASSPGTVRMNTEAFF
TRBV7-3,TRBJ2-3,TRBD2,.,TGTGCCAGCAGCCCTTCGGCGGCGGGGGGCGCTACAGATACGCAGTATTTT,CASSPSAAGGATDTQYF
TRBV5-1,TRBJ2-2,.,.,TGCGCCAGCAGCTTCGCGGGGTTGAACACCGGGGAGCTGTTTTTT,CASSFAGLNTGELFF
TRBV18,TRBJ2-7,.,.,TGTGCCAGCTCACCTGACGAGCGGGTAACCTACGAGCAGTACTTC,CASSPDERVTYEQYF
TRBV27,TRBJ2-3,TRBD2,once,TGTGCCAGCAGTTCACGACTAGCGGGGGATACGCAGTATTTT,CASSSRLAGDTQYF
TRBV27,TRBJ1-2,.,.,TGTGCCAGCAGTTTATCAGGGGGGGCTCGAACCTATGGCTACACCTTC,CASSLSGGARTYGYTF
TRBV29-1,TRBJ2-2,TRBD2,few,TGCAGCGTTGGGGGGAGGGGAACCGGGGAGCTGTTTTTT,CSVGGRGTGELFF
TRBV30,TRBJ2-7,TRBD2,once,TGTGCCTGGACTCCTCTGGTGGGGGGGTACGAGCAGTACTTC,CAWTPLVGGYEQYF
TRBV19,TRBJ1-5,.,.,TGTGCCAGTAGTAGGGACGGGAGGAGCAATCAGCCCCAGCATTTT,CASSRDGRSNQPQHF
TRBV5-1,TRBJ2-2,.,once,TGCGCCAGCAGCTTGGGTCAGGGGAACACCGGGGAGCTGTTTTTT,CASSLGQGNTGELFF
TRBV6-6,TRBJ2-3,.,.,TGTGCCAGCAGTTTGGACAGCCGCACAGATACGCAGTATTTT,CASSLDSRTDTQYF
TRBV5-1,TRBJ2-1,.,.,TGCGCCAGCAGCTTGGCCGGGTCAATTACTTATGAGCAGTTCTTC,CASSLAGSITYEQFF
TRBV10-3,TRBJ2-3,TRBD1,.,TGTGCCATCAGTTCGGGACAGGGGGCTGCAGATACGCAGTATTTT,CAISSGQGAADTQYF
TRBV9,TRBJ2-2,.,.,TGTGCCAGCAGCGTAGGGGGGCGGGTAGGAACCGGGGAGCTGTTTTTT,CASSVGGRVGTGELFF
TRBV5-1,TRBJ2-5,TRBD2,.,TGCGCCAGCAGCTCCTCATGGACTAGCGGCTTTTACCAAGAGACCCAGTACTTC,CASSSSWTSGFYQETQYF
TRBV5-1,TRBJ1-5,TRBD1,.,TGCGCCAGCAGTCCGGGGGACAGGGGGGGTCAGCCCCAGCATTTT,CASSPGDRGGQPQHF
TRBV7-2,TRBJ2-1,.,.,TGTGCCAGCAGCCCAGCGGTAACCGGTTACAATGAGCAGTTCTTC,CASSPAVTGYNEQFF
TRBV6-1,TRBJ2-7,TRBD1,few,TGTGCCAGCAATGGATGGCTAGGGGGCGACGAGCAGTACTTC,CASNGWLGGDEQYF
TRBV5-4,TRBJ2-1,TRBD2,.,TGTGCCAGCAGCTTACCGACTAGCGCCCCGGGTGAGCAGTTCTTC,CASSLPTSAPGEQFF
TRBV5-1,TRBJ1-5,.,.,TGCGCCAGCAGCTTGGCCCCTAATCAGCCCCAGCATTTT,CASSLAPNQPQHF
TRBV21-1,TRBJ1-5,.,.,TGTGCCAGCAGCAAAGTCTGGCCCAGGGGACATCATCAGCCCCAGCATTTT,CASSKVWPRGHHQPQHF
TRBV2,TRBJ2-1,TRBD1,.,TGTGCCAGCCAGACAGGGGACCCCTACAATGAGCAGTTCTTC,CASQTGDPYNEQFF
TRBV4-2,TRBJ1-2,TRBD1,few,TGTGCCAGCAGCCCAGGGACAGCAGGCTATGGCTACACCTTC,CASSPGTAGYGYTF
TRBV7-2,TRBJ2-7,TRBD2,.,TGTGCCAGCAGCTTAGGGAGGACTAGCGGGATGTACGAGCAGTACTTC,CASSLGRTSGMYEQYF
TRBV27,TRBJ2-1,.,.,TGTGCCAGCAGTTTTATCCTCCGCATGGGCCACAATGAGCAGTTCTTC,CASSFILRMGHNEQFF
TRBV10-3,TRBJ2-1,TRBD2,.,TGTGCCATCAGTGAGACGGTGGGAGGGAGCTCCTACAATGAGCAGTTCTTC,CAISETVGGSSYNEQFF
TRBV19,TRBJ2-3,.,few,TGTGCCAGTAGGGCCCCATGGAGGAGCACAGATACGCAGTATTTT,CASRAPWRSTDTQYF
TRBV11-3,TRBJ2-5,.,.,TGTGCCAGCAGCTTAGTGGGAAGCGGGACCCAGTACTTC,CASSLVGSGTQYF
TRBV4-1,TRBJ2-3,.,.,TGCGCCAGCAGCCAAGATGGCCCGGGATCGGCAGATACGCAGTATTTT,CASSQDGPGSADTQYF
TRBV6-5,TRBJ1-1,.,.,TGTGCCAGCAGTACCGAGGGGGGGACTGAAGCTTTCTTT,CASSTEGGTEAFF
TRBV29-1,TRBJ2-7,TRBD1,.,TGCAGCGTTCAGCCCGGACAGGGCTCCTACGAGCAGTACTTC,CSVQPGQGSYEQYF
TRBV19,TRBJ1-2,.,.,TGTGCCAGTAGTACCGACAGGAGCTATGGCTACACCTTC,CASSTDRSYGYTF
TRBV5-6,TRBJ1-1,TRBD1,.,TGTGCCAGCAGCCCAGACAGGGGGCTGTACACTGAAGCTTTCTTT,CASSPDRGLYTEAFF
TRBV7-8,TRBJ1-1,.,.,TGTGCCAGCAGCTTACAGGGAAGGACTGAAGCTTTCTTT,CASSLQGRTEAFF
TRBV5-6,TRBJ2-3,.,.,TGTGCCAGCAGCTTGGCTCCCGACTTAAGTACGCAGTATTTT,CASSLAPDLSTQYF